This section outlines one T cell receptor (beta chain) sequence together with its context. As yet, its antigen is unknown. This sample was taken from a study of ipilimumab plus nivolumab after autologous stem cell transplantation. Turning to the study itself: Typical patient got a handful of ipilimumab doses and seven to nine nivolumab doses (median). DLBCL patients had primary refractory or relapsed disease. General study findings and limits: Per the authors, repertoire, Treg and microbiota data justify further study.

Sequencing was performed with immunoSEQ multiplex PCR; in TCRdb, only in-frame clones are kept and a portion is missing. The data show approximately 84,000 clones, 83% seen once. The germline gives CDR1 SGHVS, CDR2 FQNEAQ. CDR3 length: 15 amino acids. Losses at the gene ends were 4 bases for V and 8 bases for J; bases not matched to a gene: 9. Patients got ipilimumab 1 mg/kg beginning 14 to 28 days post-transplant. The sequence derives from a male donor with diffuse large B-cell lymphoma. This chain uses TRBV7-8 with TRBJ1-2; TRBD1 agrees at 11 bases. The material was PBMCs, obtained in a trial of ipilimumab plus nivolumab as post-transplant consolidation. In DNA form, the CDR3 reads TGTGCCAGCAGCTCTAGGGACAGGGGGAATGGCGGCTACACCTTC. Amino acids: CASSSRDRGNGGYTF.